The sequence of this T cell receptor (beta chain) was determined in a study of blood T cells in healthy people across ages. Using a J-beta primer mix together with a sample-barcoded 5' primer, a second PCR was run for about 6 to 12 cycles. TCRdb analysed the 5' RACE reads with MiXCR anew, one entry per CDR3 protein. In the table there are around 800,000 distinct CDR3 sequences, less than 70% of which are singletons. The CDR3 contains 15 residues. Looked up from germline, CDR1 is MNHNS and CDR2 is SASEGT. Trimming took 3 bases from V and 3 from J; bases not matched to a gene: 5. This clonotype was detected once.

The sequencing input was blood. This TCR came from a man of 80 years or more in good health. The chain carries TRBV6-1 and TRBJ2-1, with 7 bases matching TRBD1. Here the CDR3 reads CASSEEQGNYNEQFF. The CDR3 bases are TGTGCCAGCAGTGAGGAACAGGGGAACTACAATGAGCAGTTCTTC.